This T cell receptor (beta chain) was documented in a study of blood T cell repertoires in COVID-19. Study summary: Samples of COVID-19 (acute and convalescent) were obtained from the United States, Italy and Spain. T cells, B-cell-depleted T cells, or PBMCs supplied cDNA or gDNA.

Germline loops: CDR1 LNHDA, CDR2 SQIVND (reference sequence). Trimming stripped 10 bases from V and 2 bases from J, with 27 bases between. The CDR3 runs to 18 residues. As handled by the study authors: Cell counts per sample came from amplifying reference gene primers. The assay was immunoSEQ multiplex PCR, and TCRdb's table has in-frame clones only and misses some. Clonal size and the V and J genes are those of that table, whereas D and trimming came from the DNA. The data hold around 250,000 clones, with roughly 80% observed a single time. This sequence originates from a woman between 18 and 30 years old with acute or convalescent COVID-19. V and J are TRBV19 and TRBJ2-4; possible D gene TRBD2, 7 bases. Material: peripheral blood. The CDR3 spells CAIPIEGGRPLTKNIQYF. CDR3 bases: TGTGCCATACCGATAGAGGGGGGGAGGCCCCTCACCAAAAACATTCAGTACTTC.